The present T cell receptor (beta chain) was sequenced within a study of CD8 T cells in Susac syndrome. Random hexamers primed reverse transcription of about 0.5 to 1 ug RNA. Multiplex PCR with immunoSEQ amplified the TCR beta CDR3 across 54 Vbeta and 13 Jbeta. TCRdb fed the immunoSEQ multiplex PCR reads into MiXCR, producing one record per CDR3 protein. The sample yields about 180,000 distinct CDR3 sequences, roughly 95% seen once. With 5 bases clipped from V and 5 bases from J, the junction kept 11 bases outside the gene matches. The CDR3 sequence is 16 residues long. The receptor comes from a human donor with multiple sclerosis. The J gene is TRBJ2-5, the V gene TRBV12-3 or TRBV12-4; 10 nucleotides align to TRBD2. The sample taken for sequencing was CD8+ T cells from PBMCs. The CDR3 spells CASSPRGTSVEETQYF. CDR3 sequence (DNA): TGTGCCAGCAGTCCGAGGGGGACTAGCGTGGAGGAGACCCAGTACTTC.